These T cell receptor beta chains were read from a single sample in a study of CD4 T cells in relation to SARS-CoV-2 and coronaviruses. These TCRs' antigens remain unknown. Assay: immunoSEQ multiplex PCR; the TCRdb copy retains only in-frame clones and omits some. The table shows 40,000 to 50,000 clones, with roughly 84% occurring only once. Source material: naive CD4+ T cells from PBMCs, cultured in vitro. These TCRs come from an adult with COVID-19. CDR3s include the opening cysteine and the closing phenylalanine or tryptophan. D genes are given only for firm matches. A row's size may be missing; if present it is once, few, many or a size class.

J gene | D gene | V gene | clone size | CDR3 DNA | CDR3 protein
TRBJ1-6 | TRBD1 | TRBV7-2 | once | TGTGCCAGCAGCTTAGTTACAGGGGCGAGCTCCTATAATTCACCCCTCCACTTT | CASSLVTGASSYNSPLHF
TRBJ2-5 | TRBD1 | TRBV5-1 | NA | TGCGCCAGCAGCTTGGCCTACAGGGGGGAGACCCAGTACTTC | CASSLAYRGETQYF
TRBJ2-5 | TRBD2 | TRBV9 | NA | TGTGCCAGCAGCAAACTAGCGGGAGGGCAAGAGACCCAGTACTTC | CASSKLAGGQETQYF
TRBJ1-2 | NA | TRBV6-1 | NA | TGTGCCAGCAGTGAAGCGGGGGGGGATCTTTATGGCTACACCTTC | CASSEAGGDLYGYTF
TRBJ2-1 | TRBD1 | TRBV4-2 | few | TGTGCCAGCAGCCAAGAAGGGGGCCGGAGCTCCTACAATGAGCAGTTCTTC | CASSQEGGRSSYNEQFF
TRBJ2-5 | NA | TRBV4-2 | NA | TGTGCCAGCAGCCAAGAACTCTCGGAGACCCAGTACTTC | CASSQELSETQYF
TRBJ2-7 | NA | TRBV7-9 | NA | TGTGCCAGCAGCTTAAGCAGGGATTACGAGCAGTACTTC | CASSLSRDYEQYF
TRBJ1-1 | NA | TRBV3-1/TRBV3-2 | NA | TGTGCCAGCAGGGGAGGGCAGGGCCTGGCTTTCTTT | CASRGGQGLAFF
TRBJ2-5 | NA | TRBV5-1 | NA | TGCGCCAGCGGCCAACAGGCCCCCGAGGGAGAGACCCAGTACTTC | CASGQQAPEGETQYF
TRBJ1-2 | NA | TRBV9 | NA | TGTGCCAGCTCCCGGGGGACACCCTATGGCTACACCTTC | CASSRGTPYGYTF
TRBJ2-7 | NA | TRBV28 | NA | TGTGCCAGCAGTTTAGACGCTCTAGTGGAGGGGCAGTACTTC | CASSLDALVEGQYF
TRBJ1-3 | NA | TRBV28 | NA | TGTGCCAGCAGTTTCGGCAGTCGCGGAAACACCATATATTTT | CASSFGSRGNTIYF
TRBJ1-5 | NA | TRBV19 | once | TGTGCCAGTAGTAGCCGGGACGGATTTAATCAGCCCCAGCATTTT | CASSSRDGFNQPQHF
TRBJ1-6 | NA | TRBV29-1 | few | TGCAGCGTCCGAGGAGGGGATAATTCACCCCTCCACTTT | CSVRGGDNSPLHF
TRBJ2-2 | NA | TRBV7-3 | NA | TGTGCCAGCAGCCCCTTCGGCGGTCGCGCCGGGGAGCTGTTTTTT | CASSPFGGRAGELFF
TRBJ2-3 | NA | TRBV6-7 | NA | TGTGCCAGGACGCAGGGGTCCCCAGGAAGGGGCACAGATACGCAGTATTTT | CARTQGSPGRGTDTQYF
TRBJ2-5 | NA | TRBV6-6 | NA | TGTGCCAGCAGTTACTCCGTCCAGGTCCAAGAGACCCAGTACTTC | CASSYSVQVQETQYF
TRBJ1-5 | TRBD1 | TRBV6-2/TRBV6-3 | NA | TGTGCCAGCAGTACGACAGGGAGTCGTCAGCCCCAGCATTTT | CASSTTGSRQPQHF
TRBJ2-3 | TRBD2 | TRBV5-4 | NA | TGTGCCAGCAGCTTGAGCAGCGGGAGGACAGATACGCAGTATTTT | CASSLSSGRTDTQYF
TRBJ2-3 | NA | TRBV10-3 | NA | TGTGCCATCAGTGGCGTGTCTACAGATACGCAGTATTTT | CAISGVSTDTQYF
TRBJ2-7 | NA | TRBV28 | NA | TGTGCCAGCAGGCCCCTAGGGCCCAAACCCAGCTACGAGCAGTACTTC | CASRPLGPKPSYEQYF
TRBJ2-7 | NA | TRBV27 | NA | TGTGCCAGCAGACTTGTCGCTAGCTCAAGCTCCTACGAGCAGTACTTC | CASRLVASSSSYEQYF
TRBJ1-5 | NA | TRBV28 | NA | TGTGCCAGCAGTTTAAACAGGCTTCCGAATCAGCCCCAGCATTTT | CASSLNRLPNQPQHF
TRBJ2-1 | TRBD2 | TRBV4-2 | few | TGTGCCAGCAGCCAAGAGGCTAGCGGGGCCTACAATGAGCAGTTCTTC | CASSQEASGAYNEQFF
TRBJ2-7 | NA | TRBV28 | NA | TGTGCCAGCAGTCCGGTGCAGGAATCCTACGAGCAGTACTTC | CASSPVQESYEQYF